Listed here are 21 T cell receptor beta chains from one sample, sequenced in a study of cytomegalovirus exposure and HLA in healthy donors. Vbeta (60) and Jbeta (13) primers were used in the PCR. This table comes from immunoSEQ multiplex PCR, and its TCRdb copy is limited to in-frame clones, with some not included. The sample has 150,000 to 200,000 clones; over 80% are singletons. The sequenced sample was PBMCs. Receptors originate from a human donor in good health.

In DNA, the CDR3 is TGTGCCAGCAGCTTAACAATCTCCTACGAGCAGTACTTC. Encoded protein: CASSLTISYEQYF. The chain links TRBV11-3 to TRBJ2-7; D not certain. V lost 2 bases and J 0 bases, leaving 5 bases between the germline ends. Germline V gene data show CDR1 as SGHNT and CDR2 as YENEEA. The CDR3 has 13 amino acids.

V usage is TRBV5-1 and J usage is TRBJ2-7; tentatively, D is TRBD1 (5 bases). The V gene's germline CDR1 is SGHRS and CDR2 YFSETQ. Trimming removed 4 bases at V and 4 bases at J, with 18 bases between. There are 15 residues in the CDR3. CDR3 sequence: CASSAIQGLAYEQYF. CDR3 nucleotides: TGCGCCAGCAGCGCCATCCAGGGTCTGGCTTACGAGCAGTACTTC.

This rearrangement joins TRBV11-1 to TRBJ2-7, with a tentative D call TRBD2 (5 bases). CDR3 length equals 16 residues. Germline V CDR1 and CDR2: SGHAT, FQDESV (reference sequence). Trimming removed 1 base from V and 6 bases from J, with 19 bases in between. The CDR3 is CASSLVCLAEPSEQYF. CDR3 bases: TGTGCCAGCAGCTTAGTCTGTCTAGCTGAGCCGAGCGAGCAGTACTTC.

This clone has just one count. The junction differs from germline at one of its ends, possibly a read error. The chain combines TRBV6-6 with TRBJ1-4, with D perhaps matching TRBD1 (6 bases). CDR1 and CDR2 from the germline V gene are MNHNY and SVGAGI (reference sequence). There are 15 residues in the CDR3. This CDR3 is CASSSKDSVSEKLSF. CDR3 nucleotide sequence: TGTGCCAGCAGTTCCAAGGACAGTGTTAGTGAAAAACTGTCTTTT.

Here the CDR3 reads CASSQAGGSPYEQYF. The CDR3 nucleotides read TGCGCCAGCAGCCAAGCTGGGGGGTCCCCCTACGAGCAGTACTTC. This rearrangement joins TRBV4-1 to TRBJ2-7, with D possibly TRBD2 on 6 matching bases. Trimming removed 1 base from V and 2 bases from J, with 12 bases in between. Germline CDR1 reads MGHRA; CDR2 reads YSYEKL. This CDR3 has 15 residues.

A few counts support this clone. The chain carries TRBV4-1 and TRBJ2-5; D ambiguous. The germline CDR1 and CDR2 sequences are MGHRA and YSYEKL. V was shortened by 0 bases and J by 9 bases, with 26 bases between the two germline ends. The CDR3 totals 18 residues. The CDR3 bases are TGCGCCAGCAGCCAAGATACCCAGCAGGCGACCCAACATGTGGCCCAGTACTTC. Translating gives CASSQDTQQATQHVAQYF.

In DNA form, the CDR3 reads TGTGCCAGCAGCTTAGCCCCGGGGGAGCAGTACTTC. Protein sequence: CASSLAPGEQYF. The chain employs TRBV5-6 and TRBJ2-7; weak D call: TRBD2 (5 bases). Germline CDR1 reads SGHDT; CDR2 reads YYEEEE. V lost 2 bases to trimming and J lost 7 bases, with 10 bases between them. The CDR3 is made up of 12 amino acids.

The chain joins TRBV9 to TRBJ2-1; 11 nucleotides align to TRBD2. The CDR3 is made up of 16 amino acids. Germline V gene lookup returns CDR1 SGDLS and CDR2 YYNGEE. The trim removed 2 bases at V and 5 bases at J, leaving 6 bases unmatched. The CDR3 sequence is CASSVASGGQNNEQFF. CDR3 nucleotide sequence: TGTGCCAGCAGCGTTGCTAGCGGGGGGCAGAACAATGAGCAGTTCTTC.

The chain combines TRBV7-9 with TRBJ1-2; 7 nucleotides agree with TRBD1. Germline-derived CDR1 and CDR2 are SEHNR and FQNEAQ (reference sequence). J gave up 8 bases and V 4 bases, and 10 bases lay outside the gene matches. This CDR3 comprises 14 residues. The CDR3 sequence: CASSSPGQSNGYTF. CDR3 DNA: TGTGCCAGCAGCTCGCCGGGACAGAGCAACGGCTACACCTTC.

The V call is TRBV6-4, the J call TRBJ2-3; TRBD2 matches 12 bases. Per the germline V gene, CDR1 is MRHNA and CDR2 is SNTAGT. The CDR3 is 15 amino acids. Trimming took 10 bases from V and 2 from J; bases not matched to a gene: 7. Written as DNA, the CDR3 is TGTGCCAACACCCTAGCGGGGGGGCACACAGATACGCAGTATTTT. Amino acids: CANTLAGGHTDTQYF.

The V call is TRBV10-2, the J call TRBJ2-3; 8 nucleotides align to TRBD2. V lost 1 base and J lost 1; bases outside the gene matches: 4. The CDR3 covers 16 residues. From germline, CDR1 is WSHSY and CDR2 SAAADI. The CDR3 loop reads CASSEFVSGGTDTQYF. As DNA, the CDR3 is TGCGCCAGCAGTGAGTTTGTTAGCGGGGGCACAGATACGCAGTATTTT.

J is TRBJ2-2 and V is TRBV5-6, with D tentatively TRBD2 (6 bases). Germline CDR1 reads SGHDT; CDR2 reads YYEEEE. This CDR3 has 16 residues. The V end lost 6 bases, the J end lost 2 bases, and 17 bases lay between the germline ends. The CDR3, as DNA: TGTGCCAGCACTCCCACGGTAGCGGAAAACACCGGGGAGCTGTTTTTT. Translated: CASTPTVAENTGELFF.

The rearrangement joins TRBV28 to TRBJ1-6; 7 positions match TRBD1. This CDR3 spans 13 amino acids. From germline, CDR1 is MDHEN and CDR2 SYDVKM. V dropped 6 bases and J dropped 6; count of bases not matched to a gene: 2. The DNA for the CDR3 is TGTGCCAGCAGAGGGACAGTTAATTCACCCCTCCACTTT. Its translation: CASRGTVNSPLHF.

This clone was seen once. The J gene is TRBJ2-5, the V gene TRBV7-8; maybe TRBD1 (6 bases). The DNA end is a closer match to TRBJ2-7, so the J assignment may be wrong. This CDR3 comprises 14 residues. The V gene's germline CDR1 is SGHVS and CDR2 FQNEAQ. The CDR3 is CASSLDGGPYEQYF. The CDR3 coding sequence is TGTGCCAGCAGCTTAGATGGGGGCCCCTACGAGCAGTACTTC.

J is TRBJ1-2 and V is TRBV6-5; D possibly corresponds to TRBD1 (5 bases). Germline V gene sequence: CDR1 MNHEY, CDR2 SVGAGI. With 6 bases removed from V and 2 bases from J, the gap between germline ends came to 10 bases. The CDR3 loop spans 13 amino acids. The chain's CDR3 is CASSNGQNYGYTF. The CDR3 bases are TGTGCCAGCAGCAATGGACAAAACTATGGCTACACCTTC.

The chain links TRBV5-4 to TRBJ2-5; 7 bases match TRBD1. CDR3 size: 16 residues. Germline lookup yields CDR1 SGHNT and CDR2 YYREEE (reference sequence). V lost 1 base and J lost 3; bases outside the gene matches: 9. CDR3 coding DNA: TGTGCCAGCAGCTTGTCCCTAGACAGGGTCGAAGAGACCCAGTACTTC. Translation: CASSLSLDRVEETQYF. Using reference TRBV5-4 and TRBJ2-5 for the parts outside the CDR3, the full variable domain is ETGVTQSPTHLIKTRGQQVTLRCSSQSGHNTVSWYQQALGQGPQFIFQYYREEENGRGNFPPRFSGLQFPNYSSELNVNALELDDSALYLCASSLSLDRVEETQYFGPGTRLLVL.

The gene calls are TRBV29-1 and TRBJ2-1; TRBD2 agrees at 10 bases. Germline lookup yields CDR1 SQVTM and CDR2 ANQGSEA. The V and J ends lost 6 bases and 7 bases, in that order; junction bases with no gene match: 18. This CDR3 comprises 17 residues. The CDR3 coding sequence is TGCAGCGTGCTACCACCGGGACTAGCGCTTCTTATGAATGAGCAGTTCTTC. This encodes CSVLPPGLALLMNEQFF.

CDR3 protein: CASSRTGGGNQPQHF. DNA of the CDR3: TGTGCCAGCAGTCGAACAGGGGGCGGCAATCAGCCCCAGCATTTT. This sequence joins TRBV6-5 and TRBJ1-5; 9 bases are shared with TRBD1. This CDR3 comprises 15 residues. In germline, CDR1 is MNHEY, CDR2 SVGAGI. The V and J ends lost 5 bases and 2 bases, in that order; junction bases with no gene match: 4.

CDR3 bases: TGTGCCAGCAGCTTATACAGGGCCCCGGTCTACGAGCAGTACTTC. It is translated as CASSLYRAPVYEQYF. This chain links TRBV11-3 with TRBJ2-7, with D perhaps TRBD1 (6 bases). V was trimmed by 2 bases and J by 3 bases, leaving 14 bases between them. CDR1 is SGHNT, CDR2 YENEEA, per germline. The CDR3 length is 15 residues.

This clone was detected once. The J gene is TRBJ2-5, the V gene TRBV7-3; 8 bases line up with TRBD2. Germline loops: CDR1 SGHTA, CDR2 FQGTGA. The V and J ends lost 4 bases and 5 bases, in that order; junction bases with no gene match: 9. The CDR3 contains 15 residues. The CDR3 DNA is TGTGCCAGCAGCTCCGGGGGGGCGGTATGGGAGACCCAGTACTTC. Its protein product is CASSSGGAVWETQYF.

The chain combines TRBV11-3 with TRBJ2-2; TRBD1 aligns across 9 bases. V gave up 3 bases and J gave up 4 bases; unmatched junction bases: 9. The CDR3 has 17 amino acids. CDR1 is SGHNT and CDR2 is YENEEA in the germline V gene. CDR3: CASSFAGTGIPTGELFF. The CDR3 nucleotides read TGTGCCAGCAGCTTCGCCGGGACAGGGATCCCCACCGGGGAGCTGTTTTTT. The whole variable domain, filled in from reference TRBV11-3 and TRBJ2-2, reads EAGVVQSPRYKIIEKKQPVAFWCNPISGHNTLYWYLQNLGQGPELLIRYENEEAVDDSQLPKDRFSAERLKGVDSTLKIQPAELGDSAVYLCASSFAGTGIPTGELFFGEGSRLTVL.